This T cell receptor (beta chain) is drawn from a study of T cell responses to AZD1222 COVID-19 vaccine. Study conclusions and caveats: CD4 TCRs linked to vaccination spanned spike, dominating at 160-218 and 743-854. Targeting of unmutated variant regions was reportedly seen in nearly half of spike-specific TCRs. There were mostly white British donors and more females than males, and clonal diversity was possibly underestimated.

Remarks on this clone: Its matching antigen is unknown.

This table comes from immunoSEQ multiplex PCR, and its TCRdb copy is limited to in-frame clones, with some not included. The sample consists of 84,000 or so clones, about 87% of them appearing once. Germline lookup yields CDR1 ENHRY and CDR2 SYGVKD. V dropped 5 bases and J dropped 0 bases, with 8 bases sitting between them. The CDR3 consists of 14 residues. This chain connects TRBV10-3 to TRBJ1-5, with D perhaps matching TRBD1 (5 bases). The starting material was peripheral blood, obtained on day 0 of AZD1222 vaccination. This sequence originates from an adult in good health. CDR3 protein: CAISPGASNQPQHF. In DNA, the CDR3 is TGTGCCATCAGTCCCGGGGCTAGCAATCAGCCCCAGCATTTT.